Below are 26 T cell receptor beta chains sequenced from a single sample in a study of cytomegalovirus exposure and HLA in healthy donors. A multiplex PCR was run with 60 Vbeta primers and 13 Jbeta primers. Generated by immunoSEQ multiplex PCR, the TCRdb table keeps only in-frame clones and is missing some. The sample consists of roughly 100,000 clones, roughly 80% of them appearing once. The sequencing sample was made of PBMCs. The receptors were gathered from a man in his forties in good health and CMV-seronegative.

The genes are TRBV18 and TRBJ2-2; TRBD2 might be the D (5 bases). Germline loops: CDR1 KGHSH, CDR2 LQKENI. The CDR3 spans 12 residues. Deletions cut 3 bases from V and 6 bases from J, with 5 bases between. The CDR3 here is CASSPEAGELFF. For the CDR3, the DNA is TGTGCCAGCTCACCGGAGGCCGGGGAGCTGTTTTTT.

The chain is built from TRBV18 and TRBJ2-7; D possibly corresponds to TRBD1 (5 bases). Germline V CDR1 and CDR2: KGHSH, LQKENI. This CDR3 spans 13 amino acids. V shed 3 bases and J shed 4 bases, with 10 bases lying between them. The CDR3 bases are TGTGCCAGCTCACCGGAACCAGGGTACGAGCAGTACTTC. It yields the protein CASSPEPGYEQYF.

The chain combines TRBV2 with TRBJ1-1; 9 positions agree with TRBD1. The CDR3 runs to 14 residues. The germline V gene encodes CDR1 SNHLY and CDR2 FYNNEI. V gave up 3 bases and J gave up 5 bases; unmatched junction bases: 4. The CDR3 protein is CASSESGTGTEAFF. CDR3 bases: TGTGCCAGCAGTGAGTCCGGGACAGGGACTGAAGCTTTCTTT.

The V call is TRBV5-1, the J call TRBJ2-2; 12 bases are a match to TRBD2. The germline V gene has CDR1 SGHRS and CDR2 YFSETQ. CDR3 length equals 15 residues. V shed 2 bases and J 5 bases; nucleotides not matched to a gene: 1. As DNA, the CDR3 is TGCGCCAGCAGCTTACTAGCGGGGGGAACCGGGGAGCTGTTTTTT. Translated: CASSLLAGGTGELFF.

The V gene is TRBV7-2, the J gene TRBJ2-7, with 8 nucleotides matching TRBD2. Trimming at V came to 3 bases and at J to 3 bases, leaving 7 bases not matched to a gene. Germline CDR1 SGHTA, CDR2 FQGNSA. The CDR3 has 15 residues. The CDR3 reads CASSLVGGGLYEQYF. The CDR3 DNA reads TGTGCCAGCAGCTTGGTCGGGGGGGGCCTCTACGAGCAGTACTTC.

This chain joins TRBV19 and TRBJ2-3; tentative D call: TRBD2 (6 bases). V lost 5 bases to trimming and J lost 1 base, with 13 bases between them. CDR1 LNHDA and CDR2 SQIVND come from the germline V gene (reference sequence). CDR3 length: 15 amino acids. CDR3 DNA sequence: TGTGCCAGTAGTTTCTCGCCGGGGGGCACAGATACGCAGTATTTT. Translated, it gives CASSFSPGGTDTQYF.

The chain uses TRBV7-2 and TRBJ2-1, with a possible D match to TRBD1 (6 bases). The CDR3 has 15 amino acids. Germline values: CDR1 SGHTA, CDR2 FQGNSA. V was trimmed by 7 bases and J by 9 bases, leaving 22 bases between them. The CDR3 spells CASTSSGLGAGEQFF. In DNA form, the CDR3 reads TGTGCCAGCACCTCGTCCGGTTTGGGGGCGGGTGAGCAGTTCTTC. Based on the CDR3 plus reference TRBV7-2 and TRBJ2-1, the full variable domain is GAGVSQSPSNKVTEKGKDVELRCDPISGHTALYWYRQSLGQGLEFLIYFQGNSAPDKSGLPSDRFSAERTGGSVSTLTIQRTQQEDSAVYLCASTSSGLGAGEQFFGPGTRLTVL.

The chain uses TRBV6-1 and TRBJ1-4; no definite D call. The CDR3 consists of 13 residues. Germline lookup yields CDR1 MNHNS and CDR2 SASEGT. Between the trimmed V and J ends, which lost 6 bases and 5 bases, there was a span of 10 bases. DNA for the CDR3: TGTGCCAGCAGAAGACTGAACAATGAAAAACTGTTTTTT. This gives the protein CASRRLNNEKLFF.

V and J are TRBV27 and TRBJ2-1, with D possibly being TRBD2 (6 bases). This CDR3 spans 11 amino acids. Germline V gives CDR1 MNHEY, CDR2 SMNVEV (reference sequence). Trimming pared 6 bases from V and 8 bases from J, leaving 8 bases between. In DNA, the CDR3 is TGTGCCAGCAGAGGGAGGCATGAGCAGTTCTTC. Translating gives CASRGRHEQFF.

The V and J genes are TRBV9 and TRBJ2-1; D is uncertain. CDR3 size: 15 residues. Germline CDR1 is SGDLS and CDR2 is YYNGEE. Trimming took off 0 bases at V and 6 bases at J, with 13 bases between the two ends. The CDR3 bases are TGTGCCAGCAGCGTAGGCCCTAGTTTCGTCAATGAGCAGTTCTTC. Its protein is CASSVGPSFVNEQFF.

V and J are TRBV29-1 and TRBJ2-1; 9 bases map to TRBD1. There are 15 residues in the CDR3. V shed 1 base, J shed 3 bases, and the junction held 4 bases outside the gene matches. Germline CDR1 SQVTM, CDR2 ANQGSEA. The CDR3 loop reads CSVEGRDRVYNEQFF. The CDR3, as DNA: TGCAGCGTTGAAGGGCGGGACAGGGTCTACAATGAGCAGTTCTTC.

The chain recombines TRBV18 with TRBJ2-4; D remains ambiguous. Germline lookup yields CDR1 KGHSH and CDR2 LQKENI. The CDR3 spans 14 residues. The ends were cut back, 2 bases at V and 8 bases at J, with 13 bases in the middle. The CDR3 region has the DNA TGTGCCAGCTCACCAGCGGCAATTAAAGACATTCAGTACTTC. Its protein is CASSPAAIKDIQYF.

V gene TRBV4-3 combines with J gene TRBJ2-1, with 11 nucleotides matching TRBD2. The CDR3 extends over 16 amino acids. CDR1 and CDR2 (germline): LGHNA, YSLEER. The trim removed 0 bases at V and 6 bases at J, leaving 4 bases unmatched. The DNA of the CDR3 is TGCGCCAGCAGCCAAGATCCTAGCGGGGGGATCAATGAGCAGTTCTTC. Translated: CASSQDPSGGINEQFF.

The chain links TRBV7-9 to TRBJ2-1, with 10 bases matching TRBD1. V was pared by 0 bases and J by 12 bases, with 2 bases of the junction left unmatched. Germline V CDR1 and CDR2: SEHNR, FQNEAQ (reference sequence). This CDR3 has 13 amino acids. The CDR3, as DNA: TGTGCCAGCAGCTTAGCGGGACAGGGGACGCAGTTCTTC. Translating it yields CASSLAGQGTQFF.

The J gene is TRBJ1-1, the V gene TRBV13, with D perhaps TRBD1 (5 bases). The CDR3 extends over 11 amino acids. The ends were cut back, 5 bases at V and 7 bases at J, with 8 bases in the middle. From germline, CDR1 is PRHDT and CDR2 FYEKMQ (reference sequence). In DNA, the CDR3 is TGTGCCAGCAGCCCCGGGGGTGAAGCTTTCTTT. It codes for CASSPGGEAFF. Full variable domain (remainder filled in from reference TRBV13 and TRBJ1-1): AAGVIQSPRHLIKEKRETATLKCYPIPRHDTVYWYQQGPGQDPQFLISFYEKMQSDKGSIPDRFSAQQFSDYHSELNMSSLELGDSALYFCASSPGGEAFFGQGTRLTVV.

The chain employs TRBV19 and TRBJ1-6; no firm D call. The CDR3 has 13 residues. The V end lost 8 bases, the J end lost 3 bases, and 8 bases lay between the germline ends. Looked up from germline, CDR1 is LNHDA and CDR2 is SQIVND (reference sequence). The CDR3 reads CASGGVYNSPLHF. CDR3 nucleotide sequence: TGTGCCAGTGGCGGGGTCTATAATTCACCCCTCCACTTT. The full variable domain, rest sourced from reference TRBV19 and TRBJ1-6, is DGGITQSPKYLFRKEGQNVTLSCEQNLNHDAMYWYRQDPGQGLRLIYYSQIVNDFQKGDIAEGYSVSREKKESFPLTVTSAQKNPTAFYLCASGGVYNSPLHFGNGTRLTVT.

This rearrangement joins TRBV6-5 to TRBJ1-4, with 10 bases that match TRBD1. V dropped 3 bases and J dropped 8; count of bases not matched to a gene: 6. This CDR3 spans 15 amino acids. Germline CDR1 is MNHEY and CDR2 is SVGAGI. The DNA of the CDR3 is TGTGCCAGCAGTTATGAGGGACAGGGGAGGGAAAAACTGTTTTTT. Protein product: CASSYEGQGREKLFF.

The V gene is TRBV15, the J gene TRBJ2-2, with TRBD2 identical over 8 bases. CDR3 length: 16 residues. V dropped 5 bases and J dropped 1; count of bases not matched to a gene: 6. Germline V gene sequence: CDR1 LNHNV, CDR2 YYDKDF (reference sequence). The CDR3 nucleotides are TGTGCCACCAGCGCACGGGCGGGGGGGAACACCGGGGAGCTGTTTTTT. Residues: CATSARAGGNTGELFF.

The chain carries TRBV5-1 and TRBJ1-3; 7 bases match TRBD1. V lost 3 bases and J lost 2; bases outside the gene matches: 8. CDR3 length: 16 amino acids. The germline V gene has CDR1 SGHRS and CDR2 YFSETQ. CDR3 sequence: CASSYGQVRTGNTIYF. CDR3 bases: TGCGCCAGCAGCTATGGACAGGTAAGAACTGGAAACACCATATATTTT.

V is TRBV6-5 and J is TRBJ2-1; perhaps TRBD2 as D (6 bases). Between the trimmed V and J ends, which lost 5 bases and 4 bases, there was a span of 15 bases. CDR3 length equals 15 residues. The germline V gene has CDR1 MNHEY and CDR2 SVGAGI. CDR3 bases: TGTGCCAGCAGTAGGTCAACCGGGGGATACAATGAGCAGTTCTTC. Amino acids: CASSRSTGGYNEQFF.

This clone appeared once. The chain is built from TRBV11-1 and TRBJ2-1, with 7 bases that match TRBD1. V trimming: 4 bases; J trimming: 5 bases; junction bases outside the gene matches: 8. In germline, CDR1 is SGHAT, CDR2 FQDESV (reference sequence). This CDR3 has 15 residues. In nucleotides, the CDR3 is TGTGCCAGCAGCTCTACAGGGGAAGGCCACAATGAGCAGTTCTTC. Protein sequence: CASSSTGEGHNEQFF.

The CDR3 here is CASTGVRNEQYF. The CDR3 nucleotides are TGTGCCAGCACCGGAGTTCGGAACGAGCAGTACTTC. This sequence joins TRBV6-5 and TRBJ2-7; no clear D gene. From germline, CDR1 is MNHEY and CDR2 SVGAGI. The CDR3 length is 12 residues. V gave up 7 bases and J gave up 5 bases, with 12 bases separating them.

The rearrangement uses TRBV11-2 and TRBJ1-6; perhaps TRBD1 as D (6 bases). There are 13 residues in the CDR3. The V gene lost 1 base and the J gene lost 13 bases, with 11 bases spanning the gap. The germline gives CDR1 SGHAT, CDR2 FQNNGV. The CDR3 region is CASSLVTGGPLHF. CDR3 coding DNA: TGTGCCAGCAGCTTAGTGACAGGAGGTCCCCTCCACTTT.

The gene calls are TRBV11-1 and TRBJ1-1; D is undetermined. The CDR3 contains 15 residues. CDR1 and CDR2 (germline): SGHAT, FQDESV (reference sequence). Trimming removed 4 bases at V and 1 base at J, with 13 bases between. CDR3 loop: CASSSPRLTNTEAFF. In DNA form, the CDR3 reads TGTGCCAGCAGCTCCCCCCGACTCACGAACACTGAAGCTTTCTTT.

The CDR3 DNA follows: TGTGCCAGCAGTCGCTCCGGGACATTAAACGGCTACACCTTC. This encodes CASSRSGTLNGYTF. This rearrangement joins TRBV6-5 to TRBJ1-2; D possibly corresponds to TRBD1 (6 bases). The CDR3 loop spans 14 amino acids. Trimming took off 5 bases at V and 8 bases at J, with 18 bases between the two ends. Germline V gene sequence: CDR1 MNHEY, CDR2 SVGAGI.

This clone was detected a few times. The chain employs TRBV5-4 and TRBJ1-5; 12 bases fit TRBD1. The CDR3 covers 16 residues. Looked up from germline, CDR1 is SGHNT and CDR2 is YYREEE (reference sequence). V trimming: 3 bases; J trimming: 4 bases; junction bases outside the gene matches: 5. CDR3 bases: TGTGCCAGCAGCTGGGGGACAGGGGGCTTTAATCAGCCCCAGCATTTT. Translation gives CASSWGTGGFNQPQHF.